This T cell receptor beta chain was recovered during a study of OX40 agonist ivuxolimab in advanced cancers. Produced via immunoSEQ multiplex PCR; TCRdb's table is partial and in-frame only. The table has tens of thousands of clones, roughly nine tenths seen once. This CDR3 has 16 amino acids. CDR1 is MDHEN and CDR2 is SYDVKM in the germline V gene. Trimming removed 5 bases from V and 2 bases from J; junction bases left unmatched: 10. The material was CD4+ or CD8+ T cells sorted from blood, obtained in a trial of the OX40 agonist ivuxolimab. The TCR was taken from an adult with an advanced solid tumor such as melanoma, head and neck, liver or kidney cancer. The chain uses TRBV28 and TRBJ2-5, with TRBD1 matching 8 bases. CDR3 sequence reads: CASSQLPGTGQETQYF. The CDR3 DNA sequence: TGTGCCAGCAGTCAACTCCCCGGGACAGGTCAAGAGACCCAGTACTTC.